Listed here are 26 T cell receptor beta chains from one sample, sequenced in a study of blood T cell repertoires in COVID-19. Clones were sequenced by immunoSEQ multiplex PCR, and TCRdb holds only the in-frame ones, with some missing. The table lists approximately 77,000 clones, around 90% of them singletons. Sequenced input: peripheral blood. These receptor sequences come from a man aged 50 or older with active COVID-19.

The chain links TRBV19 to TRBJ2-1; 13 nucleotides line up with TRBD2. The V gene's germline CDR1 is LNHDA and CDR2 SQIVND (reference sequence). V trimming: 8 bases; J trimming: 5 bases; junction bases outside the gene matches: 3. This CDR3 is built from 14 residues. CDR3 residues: CASGTSGIHNEQFF. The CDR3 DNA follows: TGTGCCAGTGGGACTAGCGGGATCCACAATGAGCAGTTCTTC.

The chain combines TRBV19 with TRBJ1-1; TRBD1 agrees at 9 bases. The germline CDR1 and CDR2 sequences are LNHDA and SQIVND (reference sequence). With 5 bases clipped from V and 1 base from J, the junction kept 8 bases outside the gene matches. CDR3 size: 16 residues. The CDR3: CASSDRGKVSNTEAFF. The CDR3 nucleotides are TGTGCCAGTAGTGACAGGGGGAAGGTGTCGAACACTGAAGCTTTCTTT.

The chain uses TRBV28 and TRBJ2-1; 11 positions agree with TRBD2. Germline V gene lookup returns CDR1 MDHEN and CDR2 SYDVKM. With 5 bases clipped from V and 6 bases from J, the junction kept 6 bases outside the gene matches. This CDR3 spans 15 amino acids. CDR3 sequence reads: CASSLAGGQINEQFF. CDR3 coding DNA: TGTGCCAGCAGTCTAGCGGGAGGCCAGATCAATGAGCAGTTCTTC.

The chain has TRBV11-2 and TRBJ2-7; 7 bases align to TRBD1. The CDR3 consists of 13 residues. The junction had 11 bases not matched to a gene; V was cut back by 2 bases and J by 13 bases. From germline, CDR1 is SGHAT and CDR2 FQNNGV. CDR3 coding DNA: TGTGCCAGCAGCTTAACCTCCAGGACAGGCGGCTACTTC. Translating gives CASSLTSRTGGYF.

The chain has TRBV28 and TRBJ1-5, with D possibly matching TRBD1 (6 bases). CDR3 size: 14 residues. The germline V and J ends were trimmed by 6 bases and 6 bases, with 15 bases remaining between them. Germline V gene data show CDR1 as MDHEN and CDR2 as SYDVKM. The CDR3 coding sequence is TGTGCCAGCAGCCTACAGGGCTGGAGTCAGCCCCAGCATTTT. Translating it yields CASSLQGWSQPQHF.

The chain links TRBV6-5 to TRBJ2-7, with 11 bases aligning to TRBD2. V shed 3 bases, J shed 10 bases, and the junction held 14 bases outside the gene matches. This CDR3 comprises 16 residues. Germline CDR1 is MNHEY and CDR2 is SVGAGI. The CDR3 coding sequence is TGTGCCAGCAGTTATACCCCTGATAGCGGGGGGGCGACACAGTACTTC. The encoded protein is CASSYTPDSGGATQYF.

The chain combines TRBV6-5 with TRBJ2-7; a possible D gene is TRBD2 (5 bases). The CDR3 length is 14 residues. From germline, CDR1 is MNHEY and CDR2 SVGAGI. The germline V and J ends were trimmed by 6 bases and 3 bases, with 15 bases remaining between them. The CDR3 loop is CASRVTGYNYEQYF. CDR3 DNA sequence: TGTGCCAGCAGAGTCACGGGGTATAACTACGAGCAGTACTTC.

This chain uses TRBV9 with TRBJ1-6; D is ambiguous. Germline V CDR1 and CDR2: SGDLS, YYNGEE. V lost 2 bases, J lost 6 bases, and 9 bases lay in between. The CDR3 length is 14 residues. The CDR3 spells CASSVGGPNSPLHF. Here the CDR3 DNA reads TGTGCCAGCAGCGTCGGCGGTCCTAATTCACCCCTCCACTTT.

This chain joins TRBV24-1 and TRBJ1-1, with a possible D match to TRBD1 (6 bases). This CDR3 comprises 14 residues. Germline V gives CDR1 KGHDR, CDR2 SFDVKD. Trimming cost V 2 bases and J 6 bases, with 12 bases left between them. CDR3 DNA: TGTGCCACCAGTGATTCTCACAGGGTTGCTGAAGCTTTCTTT. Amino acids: CATSDSHRVAEAFF.

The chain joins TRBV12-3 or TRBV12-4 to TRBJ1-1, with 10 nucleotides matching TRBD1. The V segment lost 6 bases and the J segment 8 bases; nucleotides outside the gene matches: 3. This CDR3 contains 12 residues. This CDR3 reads CASRRQGAEAFF. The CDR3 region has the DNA TGTGCCAGCAGGAGACAGGGGGCGGAAGCTTTCTTT.

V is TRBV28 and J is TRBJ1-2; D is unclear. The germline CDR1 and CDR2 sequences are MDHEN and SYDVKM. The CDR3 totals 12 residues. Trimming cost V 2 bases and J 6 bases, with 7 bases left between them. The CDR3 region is CASSLAVDGYTF. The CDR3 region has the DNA TGTGCCAGCAGTTTAGCGGTGGATGGCTACACCTTC.

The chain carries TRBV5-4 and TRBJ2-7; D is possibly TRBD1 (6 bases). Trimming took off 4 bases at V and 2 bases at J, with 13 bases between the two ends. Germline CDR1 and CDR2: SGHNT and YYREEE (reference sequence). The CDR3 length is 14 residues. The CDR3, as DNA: TGTGCCAGCAGCGATCGGGACATCACCTACGAGCAGTACTTC. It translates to CASSDRDITYEQYF.

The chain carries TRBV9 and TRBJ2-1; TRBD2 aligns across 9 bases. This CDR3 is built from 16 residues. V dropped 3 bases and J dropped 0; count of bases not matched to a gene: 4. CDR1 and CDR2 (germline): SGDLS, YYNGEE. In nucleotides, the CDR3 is TGTGCCAGCAGCGCACGACTAGCGGCCTCCTACAATGAGCAGTTCTTC. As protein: CASSARLAASYNEQFF.

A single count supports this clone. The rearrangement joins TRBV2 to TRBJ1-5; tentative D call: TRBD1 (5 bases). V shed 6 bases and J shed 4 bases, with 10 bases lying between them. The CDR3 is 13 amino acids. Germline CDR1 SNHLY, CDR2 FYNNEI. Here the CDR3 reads CASRPGWNQPQHF. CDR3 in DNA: TGTGCCAGCAGACCAGGGTGGAATCAGCCCCAGCATTTT.

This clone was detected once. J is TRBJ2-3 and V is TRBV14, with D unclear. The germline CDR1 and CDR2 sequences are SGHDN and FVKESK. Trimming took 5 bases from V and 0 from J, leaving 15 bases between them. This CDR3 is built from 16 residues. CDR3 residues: CASSNARLTSTDTQYF. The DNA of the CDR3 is TGTGCCAGCAGCAACGCCCGACTTACTAGCACAGATACGCAGTATTTT. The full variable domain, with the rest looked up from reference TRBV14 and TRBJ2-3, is EAGVTQFPSHSVIEKGQTVTLRCDPISGHDNLYWYRRVMGKEIKFLLHFVKESKQDESGMPNNRFLAERTGGTYSTLKVQPAELEDSGVYFCASSNARLTSTDTQYFGPGTRLTVL.

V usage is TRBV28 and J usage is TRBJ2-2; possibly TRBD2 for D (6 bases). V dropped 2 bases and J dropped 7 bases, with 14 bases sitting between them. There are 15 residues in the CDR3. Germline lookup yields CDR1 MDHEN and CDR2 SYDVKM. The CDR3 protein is CASSLGGRDNGELFF. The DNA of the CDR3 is TGTGCCAGCAGTTTAGGAGGGAGAGATAACGGGGAGCTGTTTTTT.

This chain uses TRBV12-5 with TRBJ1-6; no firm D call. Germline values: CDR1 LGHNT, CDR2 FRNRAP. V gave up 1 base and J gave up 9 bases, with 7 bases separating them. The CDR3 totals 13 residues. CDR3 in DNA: TGTGCTAGTGGTTTGGAGGAGAGTTCACCCCTCCACTTT. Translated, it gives CASGLEESSPLHF. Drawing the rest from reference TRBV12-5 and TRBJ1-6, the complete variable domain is DARVTQTPRHKVTEMGQEVTMRCQPILGHNTVFWYRQTMMQGLELLAYFRNRAPLDDSGMPKDRFSAEMPDATLATLKIQPSEPRDSAVYFCASGLEESSPLHFGNGTRLTVT.

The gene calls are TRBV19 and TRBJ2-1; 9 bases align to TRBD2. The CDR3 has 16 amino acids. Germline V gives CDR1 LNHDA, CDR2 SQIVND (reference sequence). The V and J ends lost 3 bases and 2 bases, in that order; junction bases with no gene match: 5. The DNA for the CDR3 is TGTGCCAGTAGTATTTGGGCGGGGGGGACCTACAATGAGCAGTTCTTC. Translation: CASSIWAGGTYNEQFF. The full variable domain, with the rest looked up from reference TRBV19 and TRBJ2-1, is DGGITQSPKYLFRKEGQNVTLSCEQNLNHDAMYWYRQDPGQGLRLIYYSQIVNDFQKGDIAEGYSVSREKKESFPLTVTSAQKNPTAFYLCASSIWAGGTYNEQFFGPGTRLTVL.

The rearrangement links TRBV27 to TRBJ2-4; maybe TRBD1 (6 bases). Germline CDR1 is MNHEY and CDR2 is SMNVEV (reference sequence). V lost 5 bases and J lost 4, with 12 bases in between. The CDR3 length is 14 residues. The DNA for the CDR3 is TGTGCCAGCAGTGAGACAGGCCGTAAAAACATTCAGTACTTC. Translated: CASSETGRKNIQYF.

The CDR3 spells CASSHPTGGELFF. The CDR3 bases are TGCGCCAGCAGCCATCCAACGGGCGGGGAGCTGTTTTTT. The V gene is TRBV5-1, the J gene TRBJ2-2; no definite D call. CDR3 length: 13 amino acids. The V end was cut by 4 bases, the J end by 7 bases, with 11 bases between. Germline CDR1 is SGHRS and CDR2 is YFSETQ.

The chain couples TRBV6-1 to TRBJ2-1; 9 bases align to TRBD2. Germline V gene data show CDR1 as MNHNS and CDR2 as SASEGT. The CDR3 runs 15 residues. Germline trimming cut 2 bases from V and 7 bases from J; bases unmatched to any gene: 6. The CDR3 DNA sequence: TGTGCCAGCAGTGAACCGGGAACTAGCGGGAATGAGCAGTTCTTC. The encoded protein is CASSEPGTSGNEQFF.

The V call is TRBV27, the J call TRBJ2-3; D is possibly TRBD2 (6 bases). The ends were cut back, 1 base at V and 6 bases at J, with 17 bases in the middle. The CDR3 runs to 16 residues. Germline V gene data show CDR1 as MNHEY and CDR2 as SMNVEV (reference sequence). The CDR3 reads CASSLWGSLRGDTQYF. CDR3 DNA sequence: TGTGCCAGCAGTTTATGGGGCTCCCTGCGGGGCGATACGCAGTATTTT.

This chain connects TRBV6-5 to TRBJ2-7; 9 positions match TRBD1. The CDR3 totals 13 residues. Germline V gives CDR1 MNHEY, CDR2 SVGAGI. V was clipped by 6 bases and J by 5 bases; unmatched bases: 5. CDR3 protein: CASSLRTGDEQYF. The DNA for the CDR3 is TGTGCCAGCAGCCTAAGGACAGGGGACGAGCAGTACTTC.

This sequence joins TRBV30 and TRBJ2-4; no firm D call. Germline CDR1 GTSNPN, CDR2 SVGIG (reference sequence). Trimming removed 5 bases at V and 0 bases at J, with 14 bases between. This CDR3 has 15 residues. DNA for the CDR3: TGTGCCTGGGGGCCCCCGGGTCTAGCCAAAAACATTCAGTACTTC. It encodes CAWGPPGLAKNIQYF.

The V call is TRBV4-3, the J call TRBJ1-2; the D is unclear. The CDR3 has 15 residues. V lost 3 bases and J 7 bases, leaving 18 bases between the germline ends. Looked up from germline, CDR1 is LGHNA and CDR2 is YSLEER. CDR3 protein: CASSQGGNGNAGYTF. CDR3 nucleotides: TGCGCCAGCAGCCAGGGAGGCAACGGCAACGCTGGCTACACCTTC.

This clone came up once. CDR3 loop: CAISQGNTIYF. The CDR3 DNA is TGTGCCATCTCCCAGGGAAACACCATATATTTT. This chain uses TRBV10-3 with TRBJ1-3; D gene ambiguous. Germline-derived CDR1 and CDR2 are ENHRY and SYGVKD. The CDR3 is made up of 11 amino acids. Between the trimmed V and J ends, which lost 8 bases and 4 bases, there was a span of 6 bases.